This passage covers 21 T cell receptor beta chains from one sample sequenced in a study of PD-1 blockade in mismatch repair-deficient tumors. Sequenced by immunoSEQ multiplex PCR; TCRdb stores in-frame clones only, minus some. There are roughly 120,000 clones in the sample; about 74% occur only once, and less than 5.5% lies in the top ten. This sample comprised peripheral blood, obtained just over 59 weeks after starting pembrolizumab. These TCRs come from an adult with mismatch repair-deficient cancer.

V is TRBV9 and J is TRBJ2-1; D might be TRBD1 or TRBD2, each matching 5 bases. The CDR3 has 14 residues. Germline CDR1 is SGDLS and CDR2 is YYNGEE. V lost 0 bases, J lost 9 bases, and 13 bases lay in between. CDR3 bases: TGTGCCAGCAGCGTAGTGGGGGATTATGGTGAGCAGTTCTTC. This codes for CASSVVGDYGEQFF.

This chain links TRBV6-5 with TRBJ2-2; 11 nucleotides align to TRBD2. V was pared by 8 bases and J by 8 bases, with 7 bases of the junction left unmatched. Germline V gene lookup returns CDR1 MNHEY and CDR2 SVGAGI. The CDR3 spans 14 residues. DNA of the CDR3: TGTGCCAGCGGAGTAGCGGGGGGGCGAGGGGAGCTGTTTTTT. This translates into CASGVAGGRGELFF.

The rearrangement joins TRBV7-6 to TRBJ2-6; D gene unclear. Looked up from germline, CDR1 is SGHVS and CDR2 is FNYEAQ. V was shortened by 2 bases and J by 2 bases, with 7 bases between the two germline ends. The CDR3 contains 15 residues. In nucleotides, the CDR3 is TGTGCCAGCAGCTTAAGACAAGCTGGGGCCAACGTCCTGACTTTC. This gives the protein CASSLRQAGANVLTF.

This clone was counted between two and nine times. V and J are TRBV13 and TRBJ1-3; weak D call: TRBD1 (6 bases). CDR3 length: 13 amino acids. CDR1 and CDR2 (germline): PRHDT, FYEKMQ (reference sequence). The germline V and J ends were trimmed by 4 bases and 2 bases, with 6 bases remaining between them. CDR3 region: CASSSGAGNTIYF. Here the CDR3 DNA reads TGTGCCAGCAGCTCAGGGGCTGGAAACACCATATATTTT. Supplemented by reference TRBV13 and TRBJ1-3, the full variable domain reads AAGVIQSPRHLIKEKRETATLKCYPIPRHDTVYWYQQGPGQDPQFLISFYEKMQSDKGSIPDRFSAQQFSDYHSELNMSSLELGDSALYFCASSSGAGNTIYFGEGSWLTVV.

This chain joins TRBV5-4 and TRBJ2-1, with 10 bases aligning to TRBD2. Germline V lookup: CDR1 SGHNT, CDR2 YYREEE (reference sequence). Trimming took 2 bases from V and 10 from J; bases not matched to a gene: 9. The CDR3 covers 15 residues. CDR3 coding DNA: TGTGCCAGCAGCTTAGCGGGAGGGGGGTATGAAGAGCAGTTCTTC. Protein: CASSLAGGGYEEQFF.

The chain is built from TRBV2 and TRBJ2-4; 8 nucleotides match TRBD1. With V trimmed by 6 bases and J by 7 bases, 5 bases remained unmatched. Germline CDR1 reads SNHLY; CDR2 reads FYNNEI. The CDR3 length is 13 residues. The CDR3 coding sequence is TGTGCCAGCAGGAGTACAGGGGGGAACATTCAGTACTTC. It is translated as CASRSTGGNIQYF.

This chain connects TRBV5-4 to TRBJ2-7; 7 bases map to TRBD2. V lost 3 bases, J lost 3 bases, and 9 bases stayed unmatched. Germline CDR1 is SGHNT and CDR2 is YYREEE (reference sequence). This CDR3 has 15 residues. For the CDR3, the DNA is TGTGCCAGCAGCTCAGTAGGACTAGGGCGCTACGAGCAGTACTTC. Protein: CASSSVGLGRYEQYF.

The CDR3 sequence: CASSFSGVKDTQYF. CDR3 bases: TGCGCCAGCAGCTTTTCGGGAGTGAAAGATACGCAGTATTTT. V gene TRBV5-1 combines with J gene TRBJ2-3; maybe TRBD2 (6 bases). Trimming took off 2 bases at V and 5 bases at J, with 12 bases between the two ends. CDR1 is SGHRS and CDR2 is YFSETQ in the germline V gene. CDR3 size: 14 residues.

The chain carries TRBV19 and TRBJ1-2; a weak D match, TRBD1 (5 bases). V was cut by 4 bases and J by 0 bases, with 9 bases left in between. Germline V gene data show CDR1 as LNHDA and CDR2 as SQIVND (reference sequence). This CDR3 comprises 14 residues. The CDR3 DNA sequence: TGTGCCAGTAGTACCCGACAGACTAACTATGGCTACACCTTC. This codes for CASSTRQTNYGYTF. Together with reference TRBV19 and TRBJ1-2, the CDR3 gives the full variable domain: DGGITQSPKYLFRKEGQNVTLSCEQNLNHDAMYWYRQDPGQGLRLIYYSQIVNDFQKGDIAEGYSVSREKKESFPLTVTSAQKNPTAFYLCASSTRQTNYGYTFGSGTRLTVV.

The V call is TRBV11-2, the J call TRBJ1-2; D might be TRBD1 (5 bases). This CDR3 region has 16 residues. Trimming took 5 bases from V and 3 from J, leaving 19 bases between them. From germline, CDR1 is SGHAT and CDR2 FQNNGV. CDR3 bases: TGTGCCAGCAGCCCCTTAAGGGGTGGACGACACTATGGCTACACCTTC. Translated, it gives CASSPLRGGRHYGYTF. Full variable domain (remainder filled in from reference TRBV11-2 and TRBJ1-2): EAGVAQSPRYKIIEKRQSVAFWCNPISGHATLYWYQQILGQGPKLLIQFQNNGVVDDSQLPKDRFSAERLKGVDSTLKIQPAKLEDSAVYLCASSPLRGGRHYGYTFGSGTRLTVV.

The chain joins TRBV7-9 to TRBJ2-1; TRBD1 or TRBD2 may be the D gene (5 bases each). This CDR3 is 13 amino acids long. Per germline, CDR1 SEHNR and CDR2 FQNEAQ (reference sequence). The ends were cut back, 11 bases at V and 0 bases at J, with 11 bases in the middle. CDR3 loop: CALQGDSYNEQFF. CDR3 nucleotides: TGTGCCTTGCAGGGAGACTCCTACAATGAGCAGTTCTTC.

This chain uses TRBV6-5 with TRBJ2-1; TRBD1 matches 7 bases. CDR1 MNHEY and CDR2 SVGAGI come from the germline V gene. Losses at the gene ends were 6 bases for V and 12 bases for J; bases not matched to a gene: 14. The CDR3 contains 14 residues. CDR3 sequence (DNA): TGTGCCAGCAGCCCAGGACAGGATTACTCAGGGCAGTTCTTC. As protein: CASSPGQDYSGQFF.

This clone was seen only a few times. The chain couples TRBV5-1 to TRBJ2-1, with TRBD1 matching over 8 bases. This CDR3 is built from 16 residues. V lost 2 bases to trimming and J lost 5 bases; unmatched junction nucleotides: 9. Per germline, CDR1 SGHRS and CDR2 YFSETQ. Here the CDR3 reads CASSFSMTGANNEQFF. The CDR3 region has the DNA TGCGCCAGCAGCTTTTCCATGACAGGGGCCAACAATGAGCAGTTCTTC.

V usage is TRBV18 and J usage is TRBJ1-1, with TRBD1 as a possible D gene (6 bases). This CDR3 spans 15 amino acids. The germline V gene encodes CDR1 KGHSH and CDR2 LQKENI. Between the trimmed V and J ends, which lost 2 bases and 1 base, there was a span of 11 bases. In DNA, the CDR3 is TGTGCCAGCTCACCAGGGGGCACGAGGAACACTGAAGCTTTCTTT. Amino acids: CASSPGGTRNTEAFF.

Details on this clone: Its ends do not fully match the called genes, so a read error is possible. The chain couples TRBV7-7 to TRBJ2-3; 9 nucleotides line up with TRBD1. The germline V gene encodes CDR1 SSHAT and CDR2 FNYEAQ (reference sequence). This CDR3 is 16 amino acids long. DNA of the CDR3: TGTGCTAGCAGCCCAGGGGACAGGGTGGGCACAGATACGCAGTATTTT. Translating it yields CASSPGDRVGTDTQYF.

V is TRBV7-6 and J is TRBJ2-1, with 7 nucleotides matching TRBD2. Per germline, CDR1 SGHVS and CDR2 FNYEAQ. This CDR3 has 17 residues. J lost 6 bases, V lost 3 bases, and 14 bases had no gene match. DNA of the CDR3: TGTGCCAGCAGCTTGGGGGACGCGGGAGTTATGGGCAATGAGCAGTTCTTC. Amino acid sequence: CASSLGDAGVMGNEQFF. Based on the CDR3 plus reference TRBV7-6 and TRBJ2-1, the full variable domain is GAGVSQSPRYKVTKRGQDVALRCDPISGHVSLYWYRQALGQGPEFLTYFNYEAQQDKSGLPNDRFSAERPEGSISTLTIQRTEQRDSAMYRCASSLGDAGVMGNEQFFGPGTRLTVL.

This clone has just one count. CDR3 bases: TGTGCCTGGAGCCCTGGAAACACCATATATTTT. Amino acid sequence: CAWSPGNTIYF. The chain uses TRBV30 and TRBJ1-3; D gene unclear. Between the trimmed V and J ends, which lost 3 bases and 2 bases, there was a span of 2 bases. This CDR3 is built from 11 residues. Germline CDR1 is GTSNPN and CDR2 is SVGIG (reference sequence).

In the case of this clone: This sample includes further DNA sequences coding for the same CDR3. This sequence joins TRBV9 and TRBJ2-1, with TRBD2 identical over 8 bases. Germline CDR1 and CDR2: SGDLS and YYNGEE. CDR3 size: 14 residues. J was trimmed by 4 bases and V by 2 bases; bases with no gene match: 2. CDR3 in amino acids: CASSVSGSYNEQFF. Here the CDR3 DNA reads TGTGCCAGCAGCGTGAGCGGGAGTTACAATGAGCAGTTCTTC.

The chain couples TRBV6-5 to TRBJ1-2, with unresolved D. Germline CDR1 reads MNHEY; CDR2 reads SVGAGI. The V and J ends lost 1 base and 0 bases respectively, with 6 bases between them. There are 14 residues in the CDR3. CDR3 sequence (DNA): TGTGCCAGCAGTTACTACGGGCCTAACTATGGCTACACCTTC. It encodes CASSYYGPNYGYTF.

This clone was observed a single time. The chain links TRBV5-1 to TRBJ2-7; TRBD1 matches 8 bases. The V segment lost 3 bases and the J segment 6 bases; nucleotides outside the gene matches: 8. Germline-derived CDR1 and CDR2 are SGHRS and YFSETQ. The CDR3 contains 14 residues. The CDR3 DNA sequence: TGCGCCAGCAGCTCCGGGACAGGCCAGGGCGAGCAGTACTTC. As protein: CASSSGTGQGEQYF.

V and J are TRBV5-1 and TRBJ2-5, with 9 bases fitting TRBD2. V trimming: 4 bases; J trimming: 0 bases; junction bases outside the gene matches: 7. The CDR3 consists of 16 residues. Germline V gene lookup returns CDR1 SGHRS and CDR2 YFSETQ. This CDR3 reads CASSLRLADYQETQYF. CDR3 sequence (DNA): TGCGCCAGCAGCCTGCGACTAGCGGACTACCAAGAGACCCAGTACTTC.